The 15 T cell receptor beta chains below come from one sample, sequenced in a study of cytomegalovirus exposure and HLA in healthy donors. Libraries were prepared by immunoSEQ multiplex PCR; TCRdb keeps only in-frame clonotypes and omits some of them. Among under 400,000 clones listed, around 86% were seen once. Specimen: PBMCs. The receptors stem from a woman between 18 and 29 years old in good health and CMV-seronegative.

The chain has TRBV27 and TRBJ2-7; TRBD1 is a possible D gene (6 bases). V was pared by 4 bases and J by 2 bases, with 15 bases between. Germline V gene sequence: CDR1 MNHEY, CDR2 SMNVEV (reference sequence). The CDR3 contains 15 residues. CDR3 in DNA: TGTGCCAGCAGTTCCCACAGGGTAGGAGCCTACGAGCAGTACTTC. Its translation is CASSSHRVGAYEQYF.

The chain links TRBV7-9 to TRBJ2-5, with 12 positions matching TRBD2. CDR1 SEHNR and CDR2 FQNEAQ come from the germline V gene (reference sequence). J gave up 5 bases and V 11 bases, and 6 bases lay outside the gene matches. There are 13 residues in the CDR3. The CDR3 sequence is CASRTSGIETQYF. The DNA of the CDR3 is TGTGCCTCGCGGACTAGCGGGATTGAGACCCAGTACTTC.

This clone came up a few times. Other DNA variants within this sample encode the same CDR3. This chain links TRBV7-3 with TRBJ1-1, with a tentative D call TRBD1 (5 bases). CDR1 SGHTA and CDR2 FQGTGA come from the germline V gene. The CDR3 consists of 13 residues. V lost 6 bases and J lost 1, with 9 bases in between. The CDR3 DNA reads as TGTGCCAGCAGATCTCAGGGGAACACTGAAGCTTTCTTT. It encodes CASRSQGNTEAFF.

In this sample, this clone turned up once. The rearrangement joins TRBV6-5 to TRBJ2-3; tentative D call: TRBD1 (6 bases). V was shortened by 5 bases and J by 0 bases, with 12 bases between the two germline ends. The CDR3 totals 15 residues. Germline V CDR1 and CDR2: MNHEY, SVGAGI. In DNA form, the CDR3 reads TGTGCCAGCAGTCGCCGTAGGGGGAGCACAGATACGCAGTATTTT. It specifies CASSRRRGSTDTQYF.

This clone was picked up a small number of times. The rearrangement joins TRBV7-2 to TRBJ1-6, with 9 nucleotides matching TRBD1. CDR1 and CDR2 (germline): SGHTA, FQGNSA. This CDR3 contains 13 residues. V was pared by 4 bases and J by 15 bases, with 7 bases of the junction left unmatched. CDR3 region: CASSSRQGGFLHF. The DNA for the CDR3 is TGTGCCAGCAGCTCCCGACAGGGGGGGTTCCTCCACTTT. Drawing the rest from reference TRBV7-2 and TRBJ1-6, the complete variable domain is GAGVSQSPSNKVTEKGKDVELRCDPISGHTALYWYRQSLGQGLEFLIYFQGNSAPDKSGLPSDRFSAERTGGSVSTLTIQRTQQEDSAVYLCASSSRQGGFLHFGNGTRLTVT.

The J gene is TRBJ1-1, the V gene TRBV6-4; no clear D. The CDR3 has 14 residues. Germline CDR1 MRHNA, CDR2 SNTAGT. V lost 4 bases and J lost 3, with 12 bases in between. DNA for the CDR3: TGTGCCAGCAGTGTAACAGTGGCCGACACTGAAGCTTTCTTT. Amino acid sequence: CASSVTVADTEAFF.

DNA of the CDR3: TGTGCCAGCAGCGCTACCCGGACTCACAATGAGCAGTTCTTC. It yields the protein CASSATRTHNEQFF. The chain is built from TRBV9 and TRBJ2-1, with D tentatively TRBD2 (5 bases). Germline CDR1 and CDR2: SGDLS and YYNGEE. The V end lost 3 bases, the J end lost 5 bases, and 12 bases lay between the germline ends. The CDR3 sequence is 14 residues long.

V gene TRBV9 combines with J gene TRBJ2-2; TRBD1 matches at 11 bases. This CDR3 contains 16 residues. Germline V CDR1 and CDR2: SGDLS, YYNGEE. V lost 3 bases and J lost 6; bases outside the gene matches: 7. This chain's CDR3 is CASSAKDRGLAGELFF. CDR3 bases: TGTGCCAGCAGCGCTAAGGACAGGGGGCTCGCCGGGGAGCTGTTTTTT.

This CDR3 reads CAWSSRVGLSYEQYF. The CDR3, as DNA: TGTGCCTGGAGTTCGCGGGTGGGTCTATCCTACGAGCAGTACTTC. The chain couples TRBV30 to TRBJ2-7; tentatively, D is TRBD2 (5 bases). Deletions cut 2 bases from V and 1 base from J, with 15 bases between. Germline values: CDR1 GTSNPN, CDR2 SVGIG (reference sequence). This CDR3 is 15 amino acids long.

This chain links TRBV5-1 with TRBJ2-7, with 8 positions matching TRBD1. Germline lookup yields CDR1 SGHRS and CDR2 YFSETQ. The length of the CDR3 is 15 residues. J was trimmed by 3 bases and V by 2 bases; bases with no gene match: 7. The CDR3: CASSFSTGGLYEQYF. DNA of the CDR3: TGCGCCAGCAGCTTTTCTACAGGGGGGCTCTACGAGCAGTACTTC. The entire variable domain, with the rest obtained from reference TRBV5-1 and TRBJ2-7, is as follows: KAGVTQTPRYLIKTRGQQVTLSCSPISGHRSVSWYQQTPGQGLQFLFEYFSETQRNKGNFPGRFSGRQFSNSRSEMNVSTLELGDSALYLCASSFSTGGLYEQYFGPGTRLTVT.

V is TRBV19 and J is TRBJ2-6; D might be TRBD1 (6 bases). CDR1 LNHDA and CDR2 SQIVND come from the germline V gene (reference sequence). The V end lost 6 bases, the J end lost 1 base, and 10 bases lay between the germline ends. The CDR3 loop spans 15 amino acids. CDR3 in amino acids: CASSPDRSGANVLTF. The CDR3 DNA follows: TGTGCCAGTAGCCCTGACAGGTCTGGGGCCAACGTCCTGACTTTC.

The V gene is TRBV28, the J gene TRBJ2-3, with D possibly TRBD1 on 5 matching bases. This CDR3 has 15 residues. Trimming took off 7 bases at V and 2 bases at J, with 16 bases between the two ends. Germline V gene lookup returns CDR1 MDHEN and CDR2 SYDVKM. The CDR3 protein is CASTSSLGATDTQYF. The CDR3 coding sequence is TGTGCCAGCACTTCTTCATTAGGGGCCACAGATACGCAGTATTTT.

The chain couples TRBV15 to TRBJ2-3; no reliable D call. The CDR3 contains 14 residues. V lost 1 base and J lost 6, with 11 bases in between. Germline CDR1 and CDR2: LNHNV and YYDKDF (reference sequence). As DNA, the CDR3 is TGTGCCACCAGCAGAGTTAGCAAAGGCGATACGCAGTATTTT. Translation gives CATSRVSKGDTQYF.

This chain uses TRBV29-1 with TRBJ1-1; maybe TRBD1 (6 bases). The germline V and J ends were trimmed by 0 bases and 4 bases, with 9 bases remaining between them. The CDR3 runs to 13 residues. Germline CDR1 SQVTM, CDR2 ANQGSEA. The CDR3: CSVEDIGGTEAFF. The CDR3 DNA is TGCAGCGTTGAAGATATAGGGGGCACTGAAGCTTTCTTT.

The chain links TRBV7-9 to TRBJ1-2; the D is unclear. The CDR3 consists of 12 residues. V lost 4 bases, J lost 8 bases, and 11 bases lay in between. From germline, CDR1 is SEHNR and CDR2 FQNEAQ (reference sequence). CDR3 amino acids: CASSSWTGGYTF. For the CDR3, the DNA is TGTGCCAGCAGCTCCTGGACGGGGGGCTACACCTTC.